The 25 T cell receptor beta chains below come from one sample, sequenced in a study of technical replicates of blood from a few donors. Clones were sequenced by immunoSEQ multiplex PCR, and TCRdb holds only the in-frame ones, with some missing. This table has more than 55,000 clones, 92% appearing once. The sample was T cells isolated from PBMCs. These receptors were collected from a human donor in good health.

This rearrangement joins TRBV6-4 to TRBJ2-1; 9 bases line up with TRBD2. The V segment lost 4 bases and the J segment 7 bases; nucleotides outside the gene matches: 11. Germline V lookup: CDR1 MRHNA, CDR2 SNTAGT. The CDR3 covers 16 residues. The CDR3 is CASSAVWREGENEQFF. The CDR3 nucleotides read TGTGCCAGCAGTGCTGTTTGGCGGGAGGGTGAGAATGAGCAGTTCTTC.

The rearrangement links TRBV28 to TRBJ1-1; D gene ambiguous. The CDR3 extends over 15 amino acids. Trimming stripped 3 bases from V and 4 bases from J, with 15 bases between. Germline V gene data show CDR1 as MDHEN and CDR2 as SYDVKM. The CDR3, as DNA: TGTGCCAGCAGTTTTGTGGCGGCGTTGGCCACTGAAGCTTTCTTT. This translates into CASSFVAALATEAFF.

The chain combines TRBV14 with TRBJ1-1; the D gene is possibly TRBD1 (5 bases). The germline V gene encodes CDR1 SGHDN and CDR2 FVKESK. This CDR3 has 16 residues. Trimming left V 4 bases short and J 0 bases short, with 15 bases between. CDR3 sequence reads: CASSLQRDLMNTEAFF. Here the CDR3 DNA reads TGTGCCAGCAGCCTCCAGCGGGACTTAATGAACACTGAAGCTTTCTTT.

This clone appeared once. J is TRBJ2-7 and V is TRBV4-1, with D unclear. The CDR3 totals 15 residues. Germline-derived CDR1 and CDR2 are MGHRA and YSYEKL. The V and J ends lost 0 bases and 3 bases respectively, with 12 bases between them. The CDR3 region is CASSQEGAPGYEQYF. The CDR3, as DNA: TGCGCCAGCAGCCAAGAGGGTGCCCCGGGCTACGAGCAGTACTTC.

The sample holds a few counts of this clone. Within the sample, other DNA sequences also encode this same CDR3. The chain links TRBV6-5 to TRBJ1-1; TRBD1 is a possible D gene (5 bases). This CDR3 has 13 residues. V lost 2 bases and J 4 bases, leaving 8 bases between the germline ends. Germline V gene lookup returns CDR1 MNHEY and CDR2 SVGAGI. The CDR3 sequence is CASSYGGGTEAFF. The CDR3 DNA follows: TGTGCCAGCAGTTACGGGGGAGGCACTGAAGCTTTCTTT.

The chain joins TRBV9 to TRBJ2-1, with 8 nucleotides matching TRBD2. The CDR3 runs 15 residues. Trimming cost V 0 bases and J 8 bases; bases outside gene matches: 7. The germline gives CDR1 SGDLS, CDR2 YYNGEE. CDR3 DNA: TGTGCCAGCAGCGTAGTAGAGCGGGAGATCCATGAGCAGTTCTTC. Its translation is CASSVVEREIHEQFF.

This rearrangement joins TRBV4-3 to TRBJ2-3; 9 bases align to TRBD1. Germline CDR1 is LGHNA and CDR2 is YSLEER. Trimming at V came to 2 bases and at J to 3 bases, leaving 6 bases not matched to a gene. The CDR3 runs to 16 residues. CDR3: CASSQLYRGLTDTQYF. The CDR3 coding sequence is TGCGCCAGCAGCCAACTGTACAGGGGGCTTACAGATACGCAGTATTTT.

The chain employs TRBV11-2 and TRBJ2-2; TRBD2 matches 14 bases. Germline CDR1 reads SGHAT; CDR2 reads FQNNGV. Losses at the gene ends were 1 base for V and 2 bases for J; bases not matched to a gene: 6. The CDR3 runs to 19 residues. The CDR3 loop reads CASSLGWGLAGDNTGELFF. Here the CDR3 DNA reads TGTGCCAGCAGCTTAGGGTGGGGACTAGCGGGAGACAACACCGGGGAGCTGTTTTTT.

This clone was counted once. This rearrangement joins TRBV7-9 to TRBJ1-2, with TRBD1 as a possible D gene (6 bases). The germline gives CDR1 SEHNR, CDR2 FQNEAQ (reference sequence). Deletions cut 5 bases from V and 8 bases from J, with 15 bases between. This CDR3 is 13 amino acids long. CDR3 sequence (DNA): TGTGCCAGCAGCCCACAGGGTCAGGGAGGCTACACCTTC. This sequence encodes CASSPQGQGGYTF.

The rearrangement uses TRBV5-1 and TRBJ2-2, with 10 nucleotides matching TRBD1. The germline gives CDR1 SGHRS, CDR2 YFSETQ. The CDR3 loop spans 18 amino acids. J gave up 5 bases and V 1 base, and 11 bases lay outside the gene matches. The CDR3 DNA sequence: TGCGCCAGCAGCTTGTCACCGGGACAGGGGAGGAGTACCGGGGAGCTGTTTTTT. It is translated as CASSLSPGQGRSTGELFF.

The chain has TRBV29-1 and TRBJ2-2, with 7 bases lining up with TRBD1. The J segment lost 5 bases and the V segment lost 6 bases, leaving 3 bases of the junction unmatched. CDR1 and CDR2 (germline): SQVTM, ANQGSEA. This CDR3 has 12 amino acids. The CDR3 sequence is CSVPTGTGELFF. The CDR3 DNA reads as TGCAGCGTACCGACAGGGACCGGGGAGCTGTTTTTT.

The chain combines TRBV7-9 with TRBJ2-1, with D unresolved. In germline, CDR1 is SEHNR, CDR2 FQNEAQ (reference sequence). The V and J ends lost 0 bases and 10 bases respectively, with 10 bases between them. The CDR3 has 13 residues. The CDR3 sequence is CASSLAPSEEQFF. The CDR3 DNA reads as TGTGCCAGCAGCTTAGCTCCCTCGGAGGAGCAGTTCTTC.

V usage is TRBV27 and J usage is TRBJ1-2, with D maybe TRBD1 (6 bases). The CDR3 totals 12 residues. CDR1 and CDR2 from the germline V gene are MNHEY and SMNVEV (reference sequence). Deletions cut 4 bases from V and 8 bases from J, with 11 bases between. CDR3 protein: CASSYAGEGYTF. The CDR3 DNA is TGTGCCAGCAGTTATGCAGGGGAGGGCTACACCTTC.

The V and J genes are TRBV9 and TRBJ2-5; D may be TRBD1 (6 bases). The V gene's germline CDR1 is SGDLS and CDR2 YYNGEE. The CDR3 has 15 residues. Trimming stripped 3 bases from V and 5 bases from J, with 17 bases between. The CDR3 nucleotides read TGTGCCAGCAGCGCCTGGGACACGGCTGCGGAGACCCAGTACTTC. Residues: CASSAWDTAAETQYF. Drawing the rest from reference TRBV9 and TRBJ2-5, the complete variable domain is DSGVTQTPKHLITATGQRVTLRCSPRSGDLSVYWYQQSLDQGLQFLIQYYNGEERAKGNILERFSAQQFPDLHSELNLSSLELGDSALYFCASSAWDTAAETQYFGPGTRLLVL.

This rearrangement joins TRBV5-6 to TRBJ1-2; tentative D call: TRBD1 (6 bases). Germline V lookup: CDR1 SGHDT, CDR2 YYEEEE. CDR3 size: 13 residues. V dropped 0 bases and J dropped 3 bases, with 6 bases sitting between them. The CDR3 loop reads CASSLGQDYGYTF. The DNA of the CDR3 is TGTGCCAGCAGCTTGGGACAGGACTATGGCTACACCTTC. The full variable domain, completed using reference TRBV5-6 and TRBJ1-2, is DAGVTQSPTHLIKTRGQQVTLRCSPKSGHDTVSWYQQALGQGPQFIFQYYEEEERQRGNFPDRFSGHQFPNYSSELNVNALLLGDSALYLCASSLGQDYGYTFGSGTRLTVV.

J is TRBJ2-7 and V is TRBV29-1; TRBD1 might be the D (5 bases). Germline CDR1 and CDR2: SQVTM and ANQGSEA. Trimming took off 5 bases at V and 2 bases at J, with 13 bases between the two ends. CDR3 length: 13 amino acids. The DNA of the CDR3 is TGCAGCGTTCTTTTAGACAGCCCCTACGAGCAGTACTTC. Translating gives CSVLLDSPYEQYF.

The chain's CDR3 is CASSLFLSSGSWHEQYF. DNA for the CDR3: TGTGCCAGCAGCTTATTCTTGTCTAGCGGGAGCTGGCACGAGCAGTACTTC. This chain uses TRBV7-2 with TRBJ2-7, with TRBD2 matching 10 bases. The CDR3 is 17 residues long. Germline V CDR1 and CDR2: SGHTA, FQGNSA. With V trimmed by 2 bases and J by 5 bases, 12 bases remained unmatched.

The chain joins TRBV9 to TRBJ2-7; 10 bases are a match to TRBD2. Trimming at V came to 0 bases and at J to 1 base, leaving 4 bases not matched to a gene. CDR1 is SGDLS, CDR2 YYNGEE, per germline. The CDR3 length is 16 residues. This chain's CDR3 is CASSVGALAGSYEQYF. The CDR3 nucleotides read TGTGCCAGCAGCGTAGGAGCACTAGCGGGGTCCTACGAGCAGTACTTC.

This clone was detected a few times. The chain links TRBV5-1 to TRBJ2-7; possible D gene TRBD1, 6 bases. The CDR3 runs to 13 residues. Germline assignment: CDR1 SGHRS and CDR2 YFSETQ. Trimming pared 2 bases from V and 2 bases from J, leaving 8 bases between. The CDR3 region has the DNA TGCGCCAGCAGCTTTACAGGGACCTACGAGCAGTACTTC. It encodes CASSFTGTYEQYF. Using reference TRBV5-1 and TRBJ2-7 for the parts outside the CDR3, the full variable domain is KAGVTQTPRYLIKTRGQQVTLSCSPISGHRSVSWYQQTPGQGLQFLFEYFSETQRNKGNFPGRFSGRQFSNSRSEMNVSTLELGDSALYLCASSFTGTYEQYFGPGTRLTVT.

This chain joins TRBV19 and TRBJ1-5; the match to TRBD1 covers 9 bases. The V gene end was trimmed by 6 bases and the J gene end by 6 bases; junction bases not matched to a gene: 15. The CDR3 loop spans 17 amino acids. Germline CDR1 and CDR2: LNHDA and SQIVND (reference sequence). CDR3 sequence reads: CASRSNKGQGIGQPQHF. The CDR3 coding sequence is TGTGCCAGTAGGTCTAATAAGGGACAGGGAATAGGTCAGCCCCAGCATTTT.

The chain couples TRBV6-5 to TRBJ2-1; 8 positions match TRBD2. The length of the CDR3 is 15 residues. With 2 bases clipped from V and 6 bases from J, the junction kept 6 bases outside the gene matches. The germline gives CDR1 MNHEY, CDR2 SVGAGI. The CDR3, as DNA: TGTGCCAGCAGTTACCCTTTAGCGGGAATCAATGAGCAGTTCTTC. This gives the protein CASSYPLAGINEQFF.

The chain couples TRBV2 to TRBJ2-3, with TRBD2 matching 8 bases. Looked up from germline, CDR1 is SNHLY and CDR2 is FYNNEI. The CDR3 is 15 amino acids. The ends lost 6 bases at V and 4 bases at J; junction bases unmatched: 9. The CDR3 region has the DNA TGTGCCAGCAGATTAGCGGGAACGTCCGCAGATACGCAGTATTTT. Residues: CASRLAGTSADTQYF.

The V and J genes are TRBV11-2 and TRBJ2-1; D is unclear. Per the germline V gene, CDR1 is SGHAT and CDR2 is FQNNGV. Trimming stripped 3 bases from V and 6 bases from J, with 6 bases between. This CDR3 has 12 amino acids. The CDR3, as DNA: TGTGCCAGCAGCTTTTTCGGCAATGAGCAGTTCTTC. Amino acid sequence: CASSFFGNEQFF.

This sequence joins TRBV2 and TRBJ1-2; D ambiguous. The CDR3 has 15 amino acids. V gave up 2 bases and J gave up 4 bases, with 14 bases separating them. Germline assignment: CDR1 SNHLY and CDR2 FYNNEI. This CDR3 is CASSETPAGRYGYTF. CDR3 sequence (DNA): TGTGCCAGCAGTGAAACCCCTGCAGGCCGCTATGGCTACACCTTC.

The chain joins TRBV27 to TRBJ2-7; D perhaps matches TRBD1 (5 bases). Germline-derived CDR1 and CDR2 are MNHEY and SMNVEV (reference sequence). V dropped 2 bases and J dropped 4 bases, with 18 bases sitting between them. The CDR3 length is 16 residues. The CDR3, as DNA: TGTGCCAGCAGTTTAAAATGGGCAGGACACCTTTACGAGCAGTACTTC. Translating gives CASSLKWAGHLYEQYF.